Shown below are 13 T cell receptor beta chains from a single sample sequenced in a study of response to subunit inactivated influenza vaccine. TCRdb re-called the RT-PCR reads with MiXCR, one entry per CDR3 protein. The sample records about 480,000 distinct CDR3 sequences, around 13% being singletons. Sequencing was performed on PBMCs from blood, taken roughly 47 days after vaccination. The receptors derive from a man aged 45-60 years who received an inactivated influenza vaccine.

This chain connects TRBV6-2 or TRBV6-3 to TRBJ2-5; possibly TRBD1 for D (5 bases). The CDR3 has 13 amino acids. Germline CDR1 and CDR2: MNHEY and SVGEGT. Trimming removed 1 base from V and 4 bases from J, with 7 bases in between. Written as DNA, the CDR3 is TGTGCCAGCAGTTACTTCAGGGCAGAGACCCAGTACTTC. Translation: CASSYFRAETQYF.

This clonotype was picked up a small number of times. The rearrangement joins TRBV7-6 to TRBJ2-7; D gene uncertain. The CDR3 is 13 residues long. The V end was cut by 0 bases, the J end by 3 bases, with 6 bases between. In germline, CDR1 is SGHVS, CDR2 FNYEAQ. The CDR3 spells CASSLARVYEQYF. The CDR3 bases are TGTGCCAGCAGCTTAGCTCGTGTCTACGAGCAGTACTTC.

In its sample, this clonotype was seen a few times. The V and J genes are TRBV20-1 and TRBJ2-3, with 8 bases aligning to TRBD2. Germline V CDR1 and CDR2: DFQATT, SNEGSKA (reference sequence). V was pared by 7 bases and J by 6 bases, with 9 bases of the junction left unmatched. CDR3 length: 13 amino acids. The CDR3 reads CSVQGTRGDTQYF. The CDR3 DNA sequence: TGCAGTGTTCAGGGGACTAGAGGGGATACGCAGTATTTT.

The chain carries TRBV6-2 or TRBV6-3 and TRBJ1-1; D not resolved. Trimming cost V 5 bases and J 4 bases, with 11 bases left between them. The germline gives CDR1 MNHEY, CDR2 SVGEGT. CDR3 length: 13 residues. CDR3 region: CASSPGRTTEAFF. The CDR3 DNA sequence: TGTGCCAGCAGTCCGGGGAGGACCACTGAAGCTTTCTTT.

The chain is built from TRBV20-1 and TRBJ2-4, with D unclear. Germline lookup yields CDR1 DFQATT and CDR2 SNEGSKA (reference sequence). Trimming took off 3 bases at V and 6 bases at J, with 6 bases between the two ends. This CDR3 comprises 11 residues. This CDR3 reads CSASYVNIQYF. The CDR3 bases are TGCAGTGCTAGTTACGTAAACATTCAGTACTTC.

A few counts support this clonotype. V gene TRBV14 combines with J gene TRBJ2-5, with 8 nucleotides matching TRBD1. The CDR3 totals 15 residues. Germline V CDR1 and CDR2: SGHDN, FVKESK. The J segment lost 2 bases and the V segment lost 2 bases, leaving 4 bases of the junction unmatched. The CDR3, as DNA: TGTGCCAGCAGCCAATGGACAGGGTGGCAAGAGACCCAGTACTTC. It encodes CASSQWTGWQETQYF.

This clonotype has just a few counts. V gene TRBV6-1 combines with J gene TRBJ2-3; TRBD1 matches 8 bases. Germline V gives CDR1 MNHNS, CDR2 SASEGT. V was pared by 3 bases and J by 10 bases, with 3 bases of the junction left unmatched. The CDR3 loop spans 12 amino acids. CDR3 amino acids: CASSEAGQAQYF. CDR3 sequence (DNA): TGTGCCAGCAGTGAGGCGGGACAGGCGCAGTATTTT.

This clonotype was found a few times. The CDR3 is CASSSGTGEGPRGDTQYF. In DNA, the CDR3 is TGTGCCAGCAGTAGTGGGACAGGGGAAGGCCCCAGGGGAGATACGCAGTATTTT. This sequence joins TRBV28 and TRBJ2-3; 10 nucleotides match TRBD1. CDR3 size: 18 residues. The germline gives CDR1 MDHEN, CDR2 SYDVKM. With V trimmed by 5 bases and J by 5 bases, 16 bases remained unmatched.

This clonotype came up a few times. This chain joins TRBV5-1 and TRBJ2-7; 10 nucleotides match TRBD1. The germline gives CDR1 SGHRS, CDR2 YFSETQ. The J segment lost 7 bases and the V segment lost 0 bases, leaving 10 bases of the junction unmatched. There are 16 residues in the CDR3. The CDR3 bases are TGCGCCAGCAGCTTGGATTCCGGACAGGGGGTCAAGGAGCAGTACTTC. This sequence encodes CASSLDSGQGVKEQYF.

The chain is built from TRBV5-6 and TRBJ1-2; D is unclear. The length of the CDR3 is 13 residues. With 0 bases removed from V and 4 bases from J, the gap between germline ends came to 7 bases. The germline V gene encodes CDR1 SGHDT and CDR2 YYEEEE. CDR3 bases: TGTGCCAGCAGCTTGGCAGCGGTCTATGGCTACACCTTC. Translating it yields CASSLAAVYGYTF. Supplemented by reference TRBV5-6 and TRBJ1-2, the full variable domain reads DAGVTQSPTHLIKTRGQQVTLRCSPKSGHDTVSWYQQALGQGPQFIFQYYEEEERQRGNFPDRFSGHQFPNYSSELNVNALLLGDSALYLCASSLAAVYGYTFGSGTRLTVV.

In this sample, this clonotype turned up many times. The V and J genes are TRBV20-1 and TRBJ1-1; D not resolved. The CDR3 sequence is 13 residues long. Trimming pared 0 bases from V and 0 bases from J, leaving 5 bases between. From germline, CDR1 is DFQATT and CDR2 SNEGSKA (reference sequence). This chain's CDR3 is CSAREDMNTEAFF. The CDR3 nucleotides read TGCAGTGCTAGAGAGGATATGAACACTGAAGCTTTCTTT.

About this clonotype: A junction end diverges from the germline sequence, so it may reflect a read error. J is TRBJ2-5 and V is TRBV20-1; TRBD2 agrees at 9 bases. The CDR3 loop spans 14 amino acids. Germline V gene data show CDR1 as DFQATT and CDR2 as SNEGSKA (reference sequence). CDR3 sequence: CSARGLASQETQYF. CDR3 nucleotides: TGCAGTGCCAGAGGACTAGCGTCTCAAGAGACCCAGTACTTC.

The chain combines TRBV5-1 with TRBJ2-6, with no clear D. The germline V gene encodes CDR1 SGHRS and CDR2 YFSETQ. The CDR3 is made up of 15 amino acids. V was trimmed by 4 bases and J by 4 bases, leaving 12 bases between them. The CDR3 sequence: CASSPIALGANVLTF. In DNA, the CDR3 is TGCGCCAGCAGCCCGATAGCCTTGGGGGCCAACGTCCTGACTTTC.